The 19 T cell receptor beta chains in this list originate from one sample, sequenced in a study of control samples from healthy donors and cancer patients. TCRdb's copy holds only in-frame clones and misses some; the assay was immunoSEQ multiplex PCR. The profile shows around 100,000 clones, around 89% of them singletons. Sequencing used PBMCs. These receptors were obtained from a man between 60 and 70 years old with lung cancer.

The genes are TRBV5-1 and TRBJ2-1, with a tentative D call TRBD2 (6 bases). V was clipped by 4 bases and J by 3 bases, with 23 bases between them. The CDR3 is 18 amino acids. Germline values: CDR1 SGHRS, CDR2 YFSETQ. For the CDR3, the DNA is TGCGCCAGCAGCGACCCCGGCCGGAGGGGCTCCAACTACAATGAGCAGTTCTTC. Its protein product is CASSDPGRRGSNYNEQFF.

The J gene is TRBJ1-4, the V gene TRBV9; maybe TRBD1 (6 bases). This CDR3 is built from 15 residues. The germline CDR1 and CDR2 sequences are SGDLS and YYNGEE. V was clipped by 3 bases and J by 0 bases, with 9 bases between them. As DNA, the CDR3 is TGTGCCAGCAGCGCGCGACAGGCAACTAATGAAAAACTGTTTTTT. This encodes CASSARQATNEKLFF.

The CDR3 is CASSRILQETQYF. For the CDR3, the DNA is TGTGCCAGCTCCCGAATCCTCCAAGAGACCCAGTACTTC. The chain combines TRBV18 with TRBJ2-5; D is unresolved. CDR3 length: 13 amino acids. Germline lookup yields CDR1 KGHSH and CDR2 LQKENI. V shed 6 bases and J shed 1 base, with 9 bases lying between them.

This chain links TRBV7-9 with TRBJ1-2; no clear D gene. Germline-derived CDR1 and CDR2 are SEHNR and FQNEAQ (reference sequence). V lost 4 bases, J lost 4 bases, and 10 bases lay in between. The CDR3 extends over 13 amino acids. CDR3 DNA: TGTGCCAGCAGCTCCGACCGTAGCTATGGCTACACCTTC. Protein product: CASSSDRSYGYTF.

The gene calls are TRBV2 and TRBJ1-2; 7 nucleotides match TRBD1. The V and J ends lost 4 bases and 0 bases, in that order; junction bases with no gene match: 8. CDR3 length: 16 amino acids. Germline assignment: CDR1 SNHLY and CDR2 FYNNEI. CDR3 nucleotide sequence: TGTGCCAGCAGTGTCGTCAGACAGGGTTCTAACTATGGCTACACCTTC. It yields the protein CASSVVRQGSNYGYTF.

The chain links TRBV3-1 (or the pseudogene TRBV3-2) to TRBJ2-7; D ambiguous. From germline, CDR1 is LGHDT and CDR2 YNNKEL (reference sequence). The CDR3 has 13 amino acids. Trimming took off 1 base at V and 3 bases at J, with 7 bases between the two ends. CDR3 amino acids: CASSQAVNYEQYV. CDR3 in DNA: TGTGCCAGCAGCCAAGCAGTCAACTACGAGCAGTACGTC.

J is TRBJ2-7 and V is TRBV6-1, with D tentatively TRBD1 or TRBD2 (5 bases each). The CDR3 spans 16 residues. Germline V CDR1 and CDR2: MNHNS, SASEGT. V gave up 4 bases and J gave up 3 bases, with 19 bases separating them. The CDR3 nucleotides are TGTGCCAGCAGTGTAGCTCACGGGACGACACTCTACGAGCAGTACTTC. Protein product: CASSVAHGTTLYEQYF.

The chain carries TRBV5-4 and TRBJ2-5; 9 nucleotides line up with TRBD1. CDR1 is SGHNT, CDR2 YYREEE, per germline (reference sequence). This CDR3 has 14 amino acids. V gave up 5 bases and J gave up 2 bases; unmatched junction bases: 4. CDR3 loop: CASSWDRAQETQYF. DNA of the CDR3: TGTGCCAGCAGTTGGGACAGGGCTCAAGAGACCCAGTACTTC.

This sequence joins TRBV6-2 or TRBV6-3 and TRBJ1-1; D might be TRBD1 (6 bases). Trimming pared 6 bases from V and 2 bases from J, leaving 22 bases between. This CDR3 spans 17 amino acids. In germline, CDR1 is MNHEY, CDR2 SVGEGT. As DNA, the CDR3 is TGTGCCAGCAGCCCTAGAAGGGGGGGCGCGGGTAACACTGAAGCTTTCTTT. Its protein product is CASSPRRGGAGNTEAFF.

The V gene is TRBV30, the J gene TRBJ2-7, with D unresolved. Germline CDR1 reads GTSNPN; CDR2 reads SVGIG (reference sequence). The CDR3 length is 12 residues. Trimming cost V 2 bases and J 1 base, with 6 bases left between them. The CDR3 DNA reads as TGTGCCTGGAGTCACAGTTCCTACGAGCAGTACTTC. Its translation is CAWSHSSYEQYF. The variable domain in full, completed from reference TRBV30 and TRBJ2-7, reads SQTIHQWPATLVQPVGSPLSLECTVEGTSNPNLYWYRQAAGRGLQLLFYSVGIGQISSEVPQNLSASRPQDRQFILSSKKLLLSDSGFYLCAWSHSSYEQYFGPGTRLTVT.

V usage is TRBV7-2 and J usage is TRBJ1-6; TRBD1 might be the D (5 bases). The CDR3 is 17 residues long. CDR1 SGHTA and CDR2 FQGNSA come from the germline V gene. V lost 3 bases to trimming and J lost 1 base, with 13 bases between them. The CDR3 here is CASSFRQIPSYNSPLHF. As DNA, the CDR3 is TGTGCCAGCAGCTTCAGACAGATCCCTTCCTATAATTCACCCCTCCACTTT.

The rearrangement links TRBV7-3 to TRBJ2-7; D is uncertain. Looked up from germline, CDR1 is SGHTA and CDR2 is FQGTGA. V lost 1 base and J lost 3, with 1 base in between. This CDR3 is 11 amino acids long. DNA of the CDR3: TGTGCCAGCAGCTTAAGCTACGAGCAGTACTTC. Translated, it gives CASSLSYEQYF.

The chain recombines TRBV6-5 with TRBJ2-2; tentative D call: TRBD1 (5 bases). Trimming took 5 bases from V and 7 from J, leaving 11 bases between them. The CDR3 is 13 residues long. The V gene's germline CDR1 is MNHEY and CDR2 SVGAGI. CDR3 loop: CASSPKGYGELFF. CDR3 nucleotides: TGTGCCAGCAGTCCAAAGGGGTACGGGGAGCTGTTTTTT.

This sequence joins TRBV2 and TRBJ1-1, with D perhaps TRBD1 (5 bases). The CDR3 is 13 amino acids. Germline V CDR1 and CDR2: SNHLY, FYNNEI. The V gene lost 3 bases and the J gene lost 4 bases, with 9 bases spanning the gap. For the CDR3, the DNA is TGTGCCAGCAGTGAGGGGGTGGGCACTGAAGCTTTCTTT. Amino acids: CASSEGVGTEAFF. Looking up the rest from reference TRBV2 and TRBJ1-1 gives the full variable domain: EPEVTQTPSHQVTQMGQEVILRCVPISNHLYFYWYRQILGQKVEFLVSFYNNEISEKSEIFDDQFSVERPDGSNFTLKIRSTKLEDSAMYFCASSEGVGTEAFFGQGTRLTVV.

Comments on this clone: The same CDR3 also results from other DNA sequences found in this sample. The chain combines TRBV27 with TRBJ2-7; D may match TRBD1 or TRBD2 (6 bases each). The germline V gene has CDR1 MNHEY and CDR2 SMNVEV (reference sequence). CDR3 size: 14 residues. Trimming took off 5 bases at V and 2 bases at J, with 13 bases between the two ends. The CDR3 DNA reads TGTGCCAGCAGTCTACAGGGACTGCCCTACGAGCAGTACTTC. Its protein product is CASSLQGLPYEQYF.

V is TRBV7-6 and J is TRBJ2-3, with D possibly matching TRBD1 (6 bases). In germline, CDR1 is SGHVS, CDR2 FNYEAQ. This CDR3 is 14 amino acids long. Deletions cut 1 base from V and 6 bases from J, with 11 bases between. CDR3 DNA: TGTGCCAGCAGCTTAGGGCAGGGGTCGGATACGCAGTATTTT. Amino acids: CASSLGQGSDTQYF.

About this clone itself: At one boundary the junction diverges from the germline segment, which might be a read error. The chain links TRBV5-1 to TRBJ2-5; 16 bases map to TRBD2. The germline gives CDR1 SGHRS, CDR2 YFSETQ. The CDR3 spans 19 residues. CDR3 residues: CARRSGLAGGRYVSETQYF. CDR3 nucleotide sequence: TGCGCCCGCAGATCGGGACTAGCGGGGGGGCGTTATGTGTCAGAGACCCAGTACTTC.

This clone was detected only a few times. In DNA, the CDR3 is TGTGCCAGCAGTCCCCCCCCAGGACTAGCGGGGGGCCATAAGCAGTTCTTC. Encoded protein: CASSPPPGLAGGHKQFF. This chain connects TRBV27 to TRBJ2-1; 14 bases fit TRBD2. CDR1 and CDR2 from the germline V gene are MNHEY and SMNVEV (reference sequence). The CDR3 runs to 17 residues. The ends lost 5 bases at V and 11 bases at J; junction bases unmatched: 14.

CDR3 sequence reads: CASSESRTGSSYGYTF. The CDR3 DNA reads TGTGCCAGCAGTGAATCGAGGACAGGTTCAAGCTATGGCTACACCTTC. The chain employs TRBV25-1 and TRBJ1-2; TRBD1 aligns across 7 bases. This CDR3 has 16 residues. V was clipped by 1 base and J by 4 bases; unmatched bases: 9. In germline, CDR1 is MGHDK, CDR2 SYGVNS.